This T cell receptor (beta chain) was sequenced during a study of blood T cells in healthy people across ages. This CDR3 comprises 14 residues. V shed 5 bases and J 4 bases; nucleotides not matched to a gene: 4. Germline loops: CDR1 SGHRS, CDR2 YFSETQ. For the second PCR, which ran for about 6 to 12 cycles, a sample-barcoded 5' primer and a J-beta primer mix were used. Each CDR3 protein is one row after TCRdb ran MiXCR on the 5' RACE reads. The table shows some 1.1 million distinct CDR3 sequences, with 30% to 40% occurring only once. The specimen sequenced was blood. V and J are TRBV5-1 and TRBJ2-3, with 10 bases aligning to TRBD2. The origin of this receptor is a man between 18 and 35 years old in good health. CDR3 sequence: CASRFGTSADTQYF. The CDR3 region has the DNA TGCGCCAGCAGGTTCGGGACTAGCGCAGATACGCAGTATTTT.